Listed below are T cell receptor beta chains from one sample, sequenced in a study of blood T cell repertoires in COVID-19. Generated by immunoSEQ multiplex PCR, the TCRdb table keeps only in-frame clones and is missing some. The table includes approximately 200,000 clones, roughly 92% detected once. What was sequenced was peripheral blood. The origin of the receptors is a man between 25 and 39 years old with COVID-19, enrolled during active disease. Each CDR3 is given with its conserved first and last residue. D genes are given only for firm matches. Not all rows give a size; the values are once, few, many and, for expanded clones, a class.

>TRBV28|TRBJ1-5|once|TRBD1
TGTGCCAGCGTTGGCAGGGGGCTTCAGCCCCAGCATTTT
CASVGRGLQPQHF
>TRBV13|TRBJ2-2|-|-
TGTGCCAGCAGCCACCGGCTTGGAGGCAACACCGGGGAGCTGTTTTTT
CASSHRLGGNTGELFF
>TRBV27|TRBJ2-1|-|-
TGTGCCAGCTCTAAGGGGATCTCCTACAATGAGCAGTTCTTC
CASSKGISYNEQFF
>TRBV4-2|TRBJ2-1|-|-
TGTGCCAGCAGCCAAGAGGCAGTGGCGGTAACCTACAATGAGCAGTTCTTC
CASSQEAVAVTYNEQFF
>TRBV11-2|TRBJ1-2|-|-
TGTGCCAGCAGCTTAGCTCTCTCCTATGGCTACACCTTC
CASSLALSYGYTF
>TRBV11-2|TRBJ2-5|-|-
TGTGCCAGCAGCTTAGCGGGGGTGGGGCCCCAGGGGACCCAGTACTTC
CASSLAGVGPQGTQYF
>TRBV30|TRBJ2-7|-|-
TGTGCCTGGAGTGAGGACAAGAACTACGAGCAGTACTTC
CAWSEDKNYEQYF
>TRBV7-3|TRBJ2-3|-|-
TGTGCCAGCAGCTTAGGGGGCCCAGATACGCAGTATTTT
CASSLGGPDTQYF
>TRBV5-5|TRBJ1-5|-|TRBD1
TGTGCCAGCAGCCCCGGGACAGGGTCGGATCAGCCCCAGCATTTT
CASSPGTGSDQPQHF
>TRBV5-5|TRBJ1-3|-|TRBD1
TGTGCCAGCAGCCCTATAACGACAGGGAGTCGGACCACCATATATTTT
CASSPITTGSRTTIYF
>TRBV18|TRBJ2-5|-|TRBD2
TGTGCCAGCTCACCCAGACTAGCGGGGGCGCAAGAGACCCAGTACTTC
CASSPRLAGAQETQYF
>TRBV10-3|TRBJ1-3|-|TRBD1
TGTGCCATCAGTGAGGGGACAGGGACTGGAAACACCATATATTTT
CAISEGTGTGNTIYF
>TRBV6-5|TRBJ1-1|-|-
TGTGCCAGCCCCCCCGGGGGGGGGCTGGCCACTGAAGCTTTCTTT
CASPPGGGLATEAFF
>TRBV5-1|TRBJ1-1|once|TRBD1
TGCGCCAGCAGCTTGGTGGGGACAGGGGACACTGAAGCTTTCTTT
CASSLVGTGDTEAFF
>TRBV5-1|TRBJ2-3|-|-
TGCGCCAGCAGCTTGGGGAAAACAGGGATTAACGCAGATACGCAGTATTTT
CASSLGKTGINADTQYF
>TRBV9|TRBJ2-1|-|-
TGTGCCAGCAGCGTAGAATCCAGACCGGGAAACAATGAGCAGTTCTTC
CASSVESRPGNNEQFF
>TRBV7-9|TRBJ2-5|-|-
TGTGCCAGCAGCCCTCGTACGGGTGATTTAGAAGAGACCCAGTACTTC
CASSPRTGDLEETQYF
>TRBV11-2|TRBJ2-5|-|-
TGTGCCAGCAGACACGAGACCCAGTACTTC
CASRHETQYF